This entry lists 32 T cell receptor beta chains sequenced from one sample in a study of blood T cell repertoires in COVID-19. TCRdb's table, derived via immunoSEQ multiplex PCR, lists solely in-frame clones and lacks some. The sample has about 190,000 clones; around nine tenths are singletons. Input material: peripheral blood. The receptors shown here come from a woman in her thirties or forties who had recovered from COVID-19.

V is TRBV25-1 and J is TRBJ2-2; 9 positions match TRBD1. The V gene end was trimmed by 10 bases and the J gene end by 4 bases; junction bases not matched to a gene: 7. Looked up from germline, CDR1 is MGHDK and CDR2 is SYGVNS. There are 14 residues in the CDR3. In nucleotides, the CDR3 is TGTGCCACCACCGGGACAGGGTTCACCGGGGAGCTGTTTTTT. Its protein is CATTGTGFTGELFF. Together with reference TRBV25-1 and TRBJ2-2, the CDR3 gives the full variable domain: EADIYQTPRYLVIGTGKKITLECSQTMGHDKMYWYQQDPGMELHLIHYSYGVNSTEKGDLSSESTVSRIRTEHFPLTLESARPSHTSQYLCATTGTGFTGELFFGEGSRLTVL.

The chain couples TRBV30 to TRBJ2-5; D gene ambiguous. Germline values: CDR1 GTSNPN, CDR2 SVGIG (reference sequence). V dropped 2 bases and J dropped 0 bases, with 16 bases sitting between them. CDR3 length equals 16 residues. The CDR3 loop reads CAWSPSRMMYQETQYF. The CDR3 DNA is TGTGCCTGGAGTCCCTCGAGGATGATGTACCAAGAGACCCAGTACTTC.

This chain links TRBV6-2 or TRBV6-3 with TRBJ2-1, with 13 nucleotides matching TRBD2. Germline-derived CDR1 and CDR2 are MNHEY and SVGEGT. V lost 4 bases and J lost 6; bases outside the gene matches: 9. The CDR3 length is 17 residues. CDR3 region: CASSSWTSGSFGNEQFF. The CDR3 DNA is TGTGCCAGCAGTTCCTGGACTAGCGGGAGTTTTGGCAATGAGCAGTTCTTC.

The chain has TRBV7-2 and TRBJ2-1; 7 bases map to TRBD2. CDR3 length: 16 amino acids. V was pared by 1 base and J by 13 bases, with 16 bases of the junction left unmatched. Germline CDR1 and CDR2: SGHTA and FQGNSA. The CDR3 is CASSLVDPGTTNSQFF. DNA of the CDR3: TGTGCCAGCAGCTTAGTCGACCCCGGGACTACTAATAGCCAGTTCTTC.

The V and J genes are TRBV25-1 and TRBJ2-7, with 8 bases identical to TRBD2. Germline-derived CDR1 and CDR2 are MGHDK and SYGVNS. The CDR3 totals 15 residues. With 1 base clipped from V and 2 bases from J, the junction kept 4 bases outside the gene matches. The CDR3 DNA is TGTGCCAGCAGTGAATTCGGCGGGAGGACCTACGAGCAGTACTTC. Encoded protein: CASSEFGGRTYEQYF.

This clone was observed once. The chain combines TRBV11-2 with TRBJ2-1; 7 bases agree with TRBD1. This CDR3 spans 15 amino acids. CDR1 SGHAT and CDR2 FQNNGV come from the germline V gene. The trim removed 1 base at V and 3 bases at J, leaving 3 bases unmatched. For the CDR3, the DNA is TGTGCCAGCAGCTTAGGACAGGGAGTCTACAATGAGCAGTTCTTC. Residues: CASSLGQGVYNEQFF.

J is TRBJ2-7 and V is TRBV27, with D perhaps TRBD2 (5 bases). The CDR3 has 14 amino acids. V was pared by 6 bases and J by 0 bases, with 12 bases between. Germline CDR1 is MNHEY and CDR2 is SMNVEV (reference sequence). This CDR3 reads CASSPRGSSYEQYF. For the CDR3, the DNA is TGTGCCAGCAGCCCCCGGGGAAGCTCCTACGAGCAGTACTTC.

The chain carries TRBV4-2 and TRBJ1-2; D call uncertain. The ends were cut back, 4 bases at V and 8 bases at J, with 20 bases in the middle. The CDR3 totals 15 residues. CDR1 is LGHNA, CDR2 YNFKEQ, per germline. The CDR3 region is CASSRDNERRGGYTF. The CDR3 bases are TGTGCCAGCAGCCGTGACAACGAAAGAAGAGGGGGCTACACCTTC.

About this clone: The sample holds other DNA sequences that translate to the same CDR3. The rearrangement uses TRBV15 and TRBJ1-5; TRBD1 agrees at 9 bases. Germline V gene data show CDR1 as LNHNV and CDR2 as YYDKDF (reference sequence). This CDR3 is built from 13 residues. J lost 6 bases, V lost 3 bases, and 0 bases had no gene match. The chain's CDR3 is CATSRDRGQPQHF. The CDR3 DNA reads as TGTGCCACCAGCAGGGACAGGGGTCAGCCCCAGCATTTT.

In its sample, this clone was seen a few times. This chain uses TRBV3-1 (or the pseudogene TRBV3-2) with TRBJ2-1; D is ambiguous. CDR1 and CDR2 from the germline V gene are LGHDT and YNNKEL (reference sequence). Trimming took 4 bases from V and 7 from J, leaving 8 bases between them. The CDR3 consists of 12 residues. CDR3: CASSLLLNEQFF. Here the CDR3 DNA reads TGTGCCAGCAGCCTCTTGTTGAATGAGCAGTTCTTC.

This sequence joins TRBV5-6 and TRBJ2-2; D is possibly TRBD2 (5 bases). Trimming removed 5 bases at V and 6 bases at J, with 23 bases between. The CDR3 totals 17 residues. In germline, CDR1 is SGHDT, CDR2 YYEEEE. CDR3 amino acids: CASRIGSGSMGSGELFF. The CDR3 coding sequence is TGTGCCAGCAGGATCGGGTCGGGGAGCATGGGTTCCGGGGAGCTGTTTTTT. The full variable domain, rest sourced from reference TRBV5-6 and TRBJ2-2, is DAGVTQSPTHLIKTRGQQVTLRCSPKSGHDTVSWYQQALGQGPQFIFQYYEEEERQRGNFPDRFSGHQFPNYSSELNVNALLLGDSALYLCASRIGSGSMGSGELFFGEGSRLTVL.

This clone was seen a single time. The chain is built from TRBV6-1 and TRBJ1-2, with 9 bases that match TRBD1. The germline gives CDR1 MNHNS, CDR2 SASEGT. V was clipped by 3 bases and J by 4 bases; unmatched bases: 3. The length of the CDR3 is 14 residues. For the CDR3, the DNA is TGTGCCAGCAGTGAGGACAGGGGCCTCTATGGCTACACCTTC. Translating it yields CASSEDRGLYGYTF.

J is TRBJ2-7 and V is TRBV5-6; D remains unclear. Germline loops: CDR1 SGHDT, CDR2 YYEEEE. There are 15 residues in the CDR3. Trimming removed 0 bases from V and 3 bases from J, with 13 bases in between. The CDR3 DNA reads TGTGCCAGCAGCTTGGGATACTCCGCTCGCTACGAGCAGTACTTC. Amino acid sequence: CASSLGYSARYEQYF.

The chain couples TRBV9 to TRBJ2-1, with TRBD2 as a possible D gene (5 bases). The CDR3 totals 15 residues. The V end was cut by 4 bases, the J end by 8 bases, with 19 bases between. Germline V gene lookup returns CDR1 SGDLS and CDR2 YYNGEE. CDR3 amino acids: CASSPRMEAIDEQFF. The CDR3 bases are TGTGCCAGCAGCCCTCGTATGGAGGCAATCGATGAGCAGTTCTTC. The entire variable domain, with the rest obtained from reference TRBV9 and TRBJ2-1, is as follows: DSGVTQTPKHLITATGQRVTLRCSPRSGDLSVYWYQQSLDQGLQFLIQYYNGEERAKGNILERFSAQQFPDLHSELNLSSLELGDSALYFCASSPRMEAIDEQFFGPGTRLTVL.

The chain employs TRBV27 and TRBJ2-2; no firm D call. The germline V gene has CDR1 MNHEY and CDR2 SMNVEV (reference sequence). This CDR3 has 13 residues. V was cut by 6 bases and J by 3 bases, with 8 bases left in between. The CDR3, as DNA: TGTGCCAGCAGCCTATACGACACCGGGGAGCTGTTTTTT. It yields the protein CASSLYDTGELFF.

The chain is built from TRBV6-5 and TRBJ1-1, with D maybe TRBD1 (5 bases). The V gene lost 4 bases and the J gene lost 1 base, with 13 bases spanning the gap. The CDR3 spans 15 residues. Per germline, CDR1 MNHEY and CDR2 SVGAGI. This chain's CDR3 is CASSWTTEQNTEAFF. CDR3 coding DNA: TGTGCCAGCAGTTGGACAACGGAACAGAACACTGAAGCTTTCTTT.

The CDR3 DNA is TGTGCCAGCAACAAACAGGGCACCTATGGCTACACCTTC. Amino acids: CASNKQGTYGYTF. This chain uses TRBV6-5 with TRBJ1-2, with D possibly matching TRBD1 (6 bases). CDR3 length: 13 residues. V shed 7 bases and J shed 4 bases, with 13 bases lying between them. Germline-derived CDR1 and CDR2 are MNHEY and SVGAGI.

The V call is TRBV19, the J call TRBJ2-5; 8 nucleotides agree with TRBD1. The CDR3 consists of 12 residues. The trim removed 6 bases at V and 8 bases at J, leaving 5 bases unmatched. Germline V CDR1 and CDR2: LNHDA, SQIVND (reference sequence). The CDR3 protein is CASRDRAETQYF. In nucleotides, the CDR3 is TGTGCCAGTAGGGACAGGGCCGAAACCCAGTACTTC.

The chain uses TRBV7-9 and TRBJ1-3, with D perhaps matching TRBD1 (5 bases). Trimming removed 5 bases at V and 0 bases at J, with 11 bases between. Germline values: CDR1 SEHNR, CDR2 FQNEAQ (reference sequence). This CDR3 has 15 amino acids. The CDR3 loop is CASSPQGSSGNTIYF. The DNA of the CDR3 is TGTGCCAGCAGCCCCCAGGGTAGCTCTGGAAACACCATATATTTT.

The V and J genes are TRBV3-1 (or the pseudogene TRBV3-2) and TRBJ2-5; TRBD1 is a possible D gene (5 bases). Trimming shortened V by 2 bases and J by 5 bases, and 9 bases separated the two germline ends. The CDR3 loop spans 13 amino acids. Germline V gene lookup returns CDR1 LGHDT and CDR2 YNNKEL (reference sequence). The CDR3 sequence: CASSQFQGETQYF. The DNA of the CDR3 is TGTGCCAGCAGCCAATTCCAGGGCGAGACCCAGTACTTC.

This chain connects TRBV6-4 to TRBJ1-1; 10 nucleotides match TRBD1. The V and J ends lost 3 bases and 5 bases, in that order; junction bases with no gene match: 0. Germline values: CDR1 MRHNA, CDR2 SNTAGT. There are 13 residues in the CDR3. Written as DNA, the CDR3 is TGTGCCAGCAGTGAGGACAGGGGGACTGAAGCTTTCTTT. As protein: CASSEDRGTEAFF.

This chain uses TRBV6-7 with TRBJ2-7, with D uncertain. TRBV6-7 is labeled an ORF, and its function is uncertain. The germline V and J ends were trimmed by 0 bases and 3 bases, with 6 bases remaining between them. The CDR3 length is 13 residues. The CDR3 coding sequence is TGTGCCAGCAGTTACTCCGAGGTCTACGAGCAGTACTTC. Translated, it gives CASSYSEVYEQYF.

The V call is TRBV4-3, the J call TRBJ1-2; D may be TRBD1 (5 bases). The CDR3 loop spans 15 amino acids. Trimming shortened V by 0 bases and J by 2 bases, and 10 bases separated the two germline ends. From germline, CDR1 is LGHNA and CDR2 YSLEER. In DNA form, the CDR3 reads TGCGCCAGCAGCCAAGATGGGGGGAGGAACTATGGCTACACCTTC. This codes for CASSQDGGRNYGYTF.

The CDR3, as DNA: TGTGCCACCCGGGGAGAAGCCAGCTCAAATTCACCCCTCCACTTT. This encodes CATRGEASSNSPLHF. The chain couples TRBV16 to TRBJ1-6; D is unclear. V shed 10 bases and J shed 7 bases, with 20 bases lying between them. This CDR3 contains 15 residues. The germline gives CDR1 KGHSY, CDR2 FQNENV.

V is TRBV2 and J is TRBJ2-3; D is uncertain. Germline assignment: CDR1 SNHLY and CDR2 FYNNEI. V was clipped by 4 bases and J by 1 base, with 9 bases between them. CDR3 length: 14 amino acids. CDR3 DNA: TGTGCCAGCAGTGGTTCGGTAGGCACAGATACGCAGTATTTT. Its protein is CASSGSVGTDTQYF.

Here the CDR3 reads CASSVRGISDSYEQYF. The CDR3 DNA sequence: TGTGCCAGCAGTGTCCGGGGGATCTCCGACTCCTACGAGCAGTACTTC. The rearrangement links TRBV6-1 to TRBJ2-7; a weak D match, TRBD2 (6 bases). Trimming took 4 bases from V and 0 from J, leaving 16 bases between them. Germline CDR1 and CDR2: MNHNS and SASEGT. This CDR3 is built from 16 residues.

The rearrangement uses TRBV5-1 and TRBJ1-2, with unresolved D. This CDR3 region has 15 residues. The V and J ends lost 0 bases and 2 bases respectively, with 11 bases between them. Germline-derived CDR1 and CDR2 are SGHRS and YFSETQ. The CDR3 bases are TGCGCCAGCAGCTTGGCCCTAACCGCCAACTATGGCTACACCTTC. Encoded protein: CASSLALTANYGYTF.

V and J are TRBV6-5 and TRBJ1-5; 8 nucleotides match TRBD1. Germline trimming cut 5 bases from V and 2 bases from J; bases unmatched to any gene: 2. There are 14 residues in the CDR3. The germline CDR1 and CDR2 sequences are MNHEY and SVGAGI. CDR3 sequence: CASSQTGGNQPQHF. In DNA form, the CDR3 reads TGTGCCAGCAGTCAGACAGGGGGCAATCAGCCCCAGCATTTT.

Details on this clone: This sample also contains other DNA sequences that code for the same CDR3. The rearrangement joins TRBV5-6 to TRBJ1-1; no firm D call. Trimming removed 0 bases at V and 1 base at J, with 4 bases between. The CDR3 runs to 13 residues. CDR1 is SGHDT, CDR2 YYEEEE, per germline. The DNA for the CDR3 is TGTGCCAGCAGCTTGGCCAGGAACACTGAAGCTTTCTTT. Translation: CASSLARNTEAFF.

CDR3 nucleotides: TGCAGCGTTCTGGACAGGACTTCCTACGAGCAGTACTTC. Amino acids: CSVLDRTSYEQYF. The chain uses TRBV29-1 and TRBJ2-7; 7 bases are shared with TRBD1. The CDR3 is made up of 13 amino acids. The junction had 5 bases not matched to a gene; V was cut back by 5 bases and J by 1 base. Germline CDR1 SQVTM, CDR2 ANQGSEA.

The chain joins TRBV30 to TRBJ1-5; 8 positions agree with TRBD1. Germline V gene data show CDR1 as GTSNPN and CDR2 as SVGIG (reference sequence). The length of the CDR3 is 14 residues. V lost 2 bases to trimming and J lost 5 bases; unmatched junction nucleotides: 5. In DNA form, the CDR3 reads TGTGCCTGGAGTCAGGGGGCCTTGGATCAGCCCCAGCATTTT. As protein: CAWSQGALDQPQHF. The full variable domain, in which reference TRBV30 and TRBJ1-5 provide the parts outside the CDR3, is SQTIHQWPATLVQPVGSPLSLECTVEGTSNPNLYWYRQAAGRGLQLLFYSVGIGQISSEVPQNLSASRPQDRQFILSSKKLLLSDSGFYLCAWSQGALDQPQHFGDGTRLSIL.

The rearrangement links TRBV25-1 to TRBJ1-6; possible D gene TRBD1, 5 bases. There are 12 residues in the CDR3. The V gene's germline CDR1 is MGHDK and CDR2 SYGVNS. Trimming took 6 bases from V and 13 from J, leaving 13 bases between them. For the CDR3, the DNA is TGTGCCAGCAGCGACCCGGGGGGTCCCCTCCACTTT. Its translation is CASSDPGGPLHF.